The source of this T cell receptor beta chain is a study of PD-1 blockade in classical Hodgkin lymphoma. Sequenced by immunoSEQ multiplex PCR; TCRdb stores in-frame clones only, minus some. Of around 92,000 clones listed, 83% are singletons. This CDR3 has 12 residues. Germline V CDR1 and CDR2: SNHLY, FYNNEI. V shed 8 bases and J shed 0 bases, with 5 bases lying between them. General observations from the study: The repertoire differences lack a defined cause, possibly disease activity or prior therapy. Reports described newly diagnosed patients as having lower baseline TCR diversity than healthy donors. The study found that TCR diversity rose significantly by C4D1 in CD4+ but not CD8+ cells.

The time point: cycle 4 day 1 (C4D1), after six to seven weeks of nivolumab. Every patient experienced relapse after autologous stem cell transplantation, and brentuximab vedotin exposure varied. This clone was counted only a few times. Its antigen is unidentified. The chain couples TRBV2 to TRBJ2-1; D call uncertain. Sequenced here: peripheral blood mononuclear cells (PBMCs), sampled before the fourth cycle of nivolumab. The receptor's source is a human donor with classical Hodgkin lymphoma. CDR3 region: CASGPSYNEQFF. The CDR3 DNA reads as TGTGCCAGCGGGCCCTCCTACAATGAGCAGTTCTTC.